This record covers a single TCR beta chain. This clonotype came up many times. No antigen is known for it. Qualities for individual bases were not recorded, and no much larger clone is one base off. According to the germline V gene, CDR1 reads MGHRA and CDR2 reads YSYEKL. From cysteine to phenylalanine, the CDR3 is 16 amino acids long. Only the CDR3 DNA is retained, 48 bases long and in frame from the first base. Compared with germline, V lacks 4 bases and J lacks 0 bases; bases without a gene match: 3. Library generation was performed with 5' RACE. Sequencing took place on an Illumina HiSeq 2500. The second PCR ran for roughly 7 to 12 cycles and used a J-beta primer mix along with a sample-barcoded 5' primer. Each TCR beta cDNA molecule received a unique molecular identifier from a template-switch 5' adaptor carrying 12 random nucleotides. Each sample yielded at least 2.5 million CDR3-containing paired-end reads. The Mint cDNA synthesis kit, primed by a TRBC-specific oligonucleotide, was used to synthesize first-strand cDNA from all RNA. Following uracil-DNA glycosylase treatment, all cDNA underwent a first 18-cycle PCR with the universal primers M1SS and BC2_uni_R. As for how the authors treated the data: Normalization of each sample was performed by random selection of 1 million high-quality reads, each carrying a distinct molecular identifier. Reads sharing molecular identifiers were discarded rather than binned into consensus sequences. MiTCR, with a Q25 quality threshold and the strictest error-elimination algorithm, was used for CDR3 identification, clonotype clustering and error correction. A nonparametric unseen species model using Euler transformation provided a lower-bound estimate of total TCR beta diversity. TCRdb reworked the public reads: Q25 trimming with fastp, MiXCR clone assembly, productive beta chains retained. Identical CDR3 proteins give one entry, which carries the most common genes and DNA. What appears here as the V and J calls and clone size reflects TCRdb's work, not the paper's. The sample table contains fewer than 2,000,000 distinct CDR3 sequences; only one count was recorded for approximately 32% of them. 11% of the sample goes to the ten largest clones.

The sample originates from a study of blood T cells in healthy people across ages (dated by TCRdb to between 2014 and 2017). For the study in its entirety: In model experiments, template switching captured about one uniquely barcoded TCR beta cDNA molecule for every two T cells. Age-related changes in TCR beta repertoire diversity were measured in the study by deep sequencing normalized with unique cDNA molecular identifiers. The study analyzed two additional independent replicas of 1 million unique cDNA reads from the same blood draw for two donors, one aged 18 to 30 and one aged 80 or older. The donors were split into four age groups: young (average roughly 15 years), middle-aged (around 40), aged (more than 60) and long-lived (82). To avoid experimental bias, donors of different ages were distributed randomly across sequencing lanes. General study outcomes and caveats: The CMV infection status of donors was not known, potentially confounding age-related changes in expanded clonotypes. Total diversity estimates from one million sequenced T cells were considered lower bounds and underestimates. The percentage of naive T cells measured by flow cytometry correlated strongly with observed TCR beta diversity. Because profiling used bulk unsorted PBMCs, naive and antigen-experienced compartments could not be compared conclusively. Observed TCR beta diversity per million T cells fell roughly linearly with age, and a significant reduction was already apparent by age around 40. Compared with the aged group, the long-lived group had more naive CD4+ T cells, fewer expanded clones and increased TCR diversity, a pattern suggesting age selection.

The donors were around 39 Caucasian individuals from Russia, aged roughly 6 to 100 years, who were systemically healthy. About 10 milliliters of peripheral blood were drawn from each donor into EDTA-treated Vacutainer tubes. Ficoll-Paque density-gradient centrifugation was used to isolate PBMCs, with at least 6.5 million per sample. Trizol reagent was used to extract total RNA from the PBMCs, yielding at least 6 micrograms per sample. For every donor, an aliquot of PBMCs went through flow cytometry to measure the percentages of naive CD45RAhigh/CD27high T cells. In this chain, TRBV4-1 is recombined with TRBJ2-3; TRBD2 agrees with 11 junctional bases. The receptor comes from a woman in her twenties or thirties in good health. The specimen was blood. For the CDR3, the sequence is CASSRTSGGSTDTQYF. In nucleotide form, the sequence is TGCGCCAGCAGCCGAACTAGCGGGGGAAGCACAGATACGCAGTATTTT.